This entry lists 6 T cell receptor beta chains sequenced from one sample in a study of T cell responses to AZD1222 COVID-19 vaccine. Assay used: immunoSEQ multiplex PCR; TCRdb lists only in-frame clones, some missing. In the table there are 130,000 to 150,000 clones, under 95% of which are singletons. This material consisted of peripheral blood, taken on day 0 of AZD1222 vaccination. The origin of the receptors is an adult in good health.

The chain joins TRBV7-2 to TRBJ2-1; D ambiguous. The V end lost 4 bases, the J end lost 2 bases, and 12 bases lay between the germline ends. This CDR3 comprises 15 residues. Germline CDR1 SGHTA, CDR2 FQGNSA. The CDR3 nucleotides are TGTGCCAGCAGCTGGGCTGCACCCACCTACAATGAGCAGTTCTTC. It yields the protein CASSWAAPTYNEQFF.

The chain uses TRBV7-8 and TRBJ1-1; 7 nucleotides agree with TRBD1. The CDR3 totals 14 residues. The germline V gene has CDR1 SGHVS and CDR2 FQNEAQ. The V segment lost 5 bases and the J segment 5 bases; nucleotides outside the gene matches: 8. The DNA for the CDR3 is TGTGCCAGCAGCCACGAAGCAGGGGGGACTGAAGCTTTCTTT. Translation: CASSHEAGGTEAFF.

The V and J genes are TRBV15 and TRBJ2-3; D ambiguous. The V gene lost 0 bases and the J gene lost 0 bases, with 13 bases spanning the gap. Germline V gene data show CDR1 as LNHNV and CDR2 as YYDKDF (reference sequence). The CDR3 loop spans 17 amino acids. CDR3 in amino acids: CATSRDHLSSSTDTQYF. Here the CDR3 DNA reads TGTGCCACCAGCAGAGATCACCTATCATCTAGCACAGATACGCAGTATTTT.

The genes are TRBV6-2 or TRBV6-3 and TRBJ2-2; no definite D call. Trimming took off 5 bases at V and 4 bases at J, with 11 bases between the two ends. Germline loops: CDR1 MNHEY, CDR2 SVGEGT. The CDR3 length is 14 residues. The CDR3 sequence: CASSPDFVTGELFF. CDR3 in DNA: TGTGCCAGCAGTCCCGACTTCGTCACCGGGGAGCTGTTTTTT.

The CDR3 reads CASSEGVWERQPYNEQFF. CDR3 in DNA: TGTGCCAGTTCGGAAGGGGTATGGGAGCGCCAACCCTACAATGAGCAGTTCTTC. The V call is TRBV19, the J call TRBJ2-1, with D possibly being TRBD1 or TRBD2 (5 bases each). This CDR3 spans 18 amino acids. CDR1 is LNHDA, CDR2 SQIVND, per germline (reference sequence). Trimming removed 8 bases at V and 2 bases at J, with 25 bases between.

The chain links TRBV7-2 to TRBJ2-7, with D perhaps TRBD2 (6 bases). V was cut by 0 bases and J by 7 bases, with 16 bases left in between. CDR3 length equals 15 residues. CDR1 and CDR2 (germline): SGHTA, FQGNSA. CDR3 nucleotides: TGTGCCAGCAGCTTAGCGTTAGGAGGGGCGGGAGAGCAGTACTTC. Its translation: CASSLALGGAGEQYF.